This T cell receptor (beta chain) was profiled in a study of CD4 T cells in relation to SARS-CoV-2 and coronaviruses. In the study overall: The restricting HLA molecule for shared crossreactive spike epitopes was mapped. Study observations and caveats: Pre-pandemic and post-infection samples never came from the same donor. About 65% of donors had memory CD4+ clonotypes crossrecognizing SARS-CoV-2 and common cold coronavirus spike.

The germline gives CDR1 MGHRA, CDR2 YSYEKL. The CDR3 covers 21 residues. Trimming at V came to 4 bases and at J to 2 bases, leaving 24 bases not matched to a gene. Sequencing was performed with immunoSEQ multiplex PCR; in TCRdb, only in-frame clones are kept and a portion is missing. This table holds tens of thousands of clones, 86% found once. A remark on this clone: Its antigen is unknown.

CD4+ T cells from unexposed donors were obtained before the COVID-19 pandemic (2011-2018). This sequence was found in a human donor in good health. Sequencing was performed on memory CD4+ T cells from PBMCs. J is TRBJ2-7 and V is TRBV4-1; 9 nucleotides match TRBD1. The CDR3 spells CASSRSRDRASGPTTTYEQYF. The CDR3 DNA sequence: TGCGCCAGCAGCCGCTCCCGGGACAGGGCCTCCGGTCCCACAACTACCTACGAGCAGTACTTC.